The rows below give T cell receptor beta chains drawn from one sample of a study of post-analysis software for immune sequencing data. TCRdb passed the PCR reads through MiXCR, listing each CDR3 protein once. The top ten hold about 6% of the sample, which has around 500,000 distinct CDR3 sequences, around 34% seen once. The sequencing sample was made of blood. The receptor set was obtained from a girl aged 2 to 17 with multiple sclerosis. Both conserved end residues are part of each CDR3. D genes are given only for firm matches. Clone size is shown for a subset of rows, as once, few, many or a class of expanded clone.

v_call: TRBV7-9
j_call: TRBJ2-5
d_call: TRBD2
clone_size: few
cdr3_nt: TGTGCCAGCAGCGGGGGACTAGCGGGAGTACAAGAGACCCAGTACTTC
cdr3_aa: CASSGGLAGVQETQYF

v_call: TRBV5-5
j_call: TRBJ1-1
d_call: -
clone_size: -
cdr3_nt: TGTGCCAGCAGCTTGGCCGCGGCGAACACTGAAGCTTTCTTT
cdr3_aa: CASSLAAANTEAFF

v_call: TRBV4-2
j_call: TRBJ2-1
d_call: TRBD2
clone_size: few
cdr3_nt: TGTGCCAGCAGCCAAGTGACGGGGGGTCTGTCGTACAATGAGCAGTTCTTC
cdr3_aa: CASSQVTGGLSYNEQFF

v_call: TRBV5-6
j_call: TRBJ2-5
d_call: -
clone_size: -
cdr3_nt: TGTGCCAGCAGCTCCCTGGGGTACTTC
cdr3_aa: CASSSLGYF

v_call: TRBV20-1
j_call: TRBJ2-3
d_call: -
clone_size: -
cdr3_nt: TGCAGTGCTAGAGAAGATACGCAGTATTTT
cdr3_aa: CSAREDTQYF

v_call: TRBV6-1
j_call: TRBJ1-3
d_call: -
clone_size: once
cdr3_nt: TGTGCCAGTTCACAGGACTACTCTGGAAACACCATATATTTT
cdr3_aa: CASSQDYSGNTIYF

v_call: TRBV29-1
j_call: TRBJ1-1
d_call: TRBD1
clone_size: -
cdr3_nt: TGCAGCGTGTCAACAGGGGTCATGAACACTGAAGCTTTCTTT
cdr3_aa: CSVSTGVMNTEAFF

v_call: TRBV5-1
j_call: TRBJ2-1
d_call: TRBD2
clone_size: few
cdr3_nt: TGCGCCAGCAGCTTGGCCCCAGCGGGGGCCACCTACAATGAGCAGTTCTTC
cdr3_aa: CASSLAPAGATYNEQFF

v_call: TRBV11-2
j_call: TRBJ2-3
d_call: -
clone_size: few
cdr3_nt: TGCGCCAGCAGCTTGGATCATACGCAGTATTTT
cdr3_aa: CASSLDHTQYF

v_call: TRBV29-1
j_call: TRBJ2-3
d_call: -
clone_size: -
cdr3_nt: TGCAGCGTTTGGGCGCAGGGTAGGGCGCAGTATTTT
cdr3_aa: CSVWAQGRAQYF

v_call: TRBV2
j_call: TRBJ1-2
d_call: TRBD1
clone_size: -
cdr3_nt: TGCGCCAGCAGCTTGGGACAGGGGGCGGATGGCTACACCTTC
cdr3_aa: CASSLGQGADGYTF

v_call: TRBV14
j_call: TRBJ1-1
d_call: TRBD1
clone_size: -
cdr3_nt: TGTGCCAGCAGCCTCTCCGGGACAGTTCCGACAAACACTGAAGCTTTCTTT
cdr3_aa: CASSLSGTVPTNTEAFF

v_call: TRBV20-1
j_call: TRBJ2-3
d_call: TRBD2
clone_size: few
cdr3_nt: TGCAGTGCTAGAGATCGCGGGGGGGCGCGATATACGCAGTATTTT
cdr3_aa: CSARDRGGARYTQYF

v_call: TRBV3-1
j_call: TRBJ1-1
d_call: -
clone_size: -
cdr3_nt: TGTGCCAGCAGCCCTTATGGGGCAGGGGTGGACACTGAAGCTTTCTTT
cdr3_aa: CASSPYGAGVDTEAFF

v_call: TRBV7-7
j_call: TRBJ2-1
d_call: -
clone_size: -
cdr3_nt: TGTGCCGTAGGGGTAGAGGGCTACAATGAGCAGTTCTTC
cdr3_aa: CAVGVEGYNEQFF

v_call: TRBV24-1
j_call: TRBJ2-7
d_call: -
clone_size: -
cdr3_nt: TGTGCCACCAGTGAGGACAGTTACGAGCAGTACTTC
cdr3_aa: CATSEDSYEQYF

v_call: TRBV6-1
j_call: TRBJ1-5
d_call: -
clone_size: -
cdr3_nt: TGTGCCAGCAGTGGCGGGGTCTGGAATCAGCCCCAGCATTTT
cdr3_aa: CASSGGVWNQPQHF

v_call: TRBV10-3
j_call: TRBJ2-5
d_call: TRBD1
clone_size: -
cdr3_nt: TGTGCCATCAGTGGACAGGGGGAAGAGACCCAGTACTTC
cdr3_aa: CAISGQGEETQYF

v_call: TRBV6-4
j_call: TRBJ2-6
d_call: -
clone_size: -
cdr3_nt: TGTGCCAGCAGTGACTCGACCGGAGACTCTGGGGCCAACGTCCTGACTTTC
cdr3_aa: CASSDSTGDSGANVLTF

v_call: TRBV5-1
j_call: TRBJ2-3
d_call: TRBD2
clone_size: once
cdr3_nt: TGCGCCAGCAGCCTACTAGCGACGGGAGATACGCAGTATTTT
cdr3_aa: CASSLLATGDTQYF

v_call: TRBV20-1
j_call: TRBJ2-5
d_call: TRBD1
clone_size: -
cdr3_nt: TGCAGTGCTAGTGTCAGGGGGCGAGAGACCCAGTACTTC
cdr3_aa: CSASVRGRETQYF

v_call: TRBV3-1
j_call: TRBJ2-7
d_call: TRBD1
clone_size: -
cdr3_nt: TGTGCCAGCGGTGTAGGACAGGGGACCTACGAGCAGTACTTC
cdr3_aa: CASGVGQGTYEQYF

v_call: TRBV7-8
j_call: TRBJ1-2
d_call: TRBD1
clone_size: -
cdr3_nt: TGTGCCAGCAGCTCCACCGGGACAGGCCTAGGCCGTCGAGGCTACACCTTC
cdr3_aa: CASSSTGTGLGRRGYTF

v_call: TRBV11-2
j_call: TRBJ1-2
d_call: -
clone_size: few
cdr3_nt: TGTGCCAGCAGCTTAGAATTGACCATCGCTAACTATGGCTACACCTTC
cdr3_aa: CASSLELTIANYGYTF

v_call: TRBV6-6
j_call: TRBJ2-7
d_call: -
clone_size: -
cdr3_nt: TGTGCCAGCAGTAGGGGAGGCGGGGCGGCCTACGAGCAGTACTTC
cdr3_aa: CASSRGGGAAYEQYF

v_call: TRBV29-1
j_call: TRBJ1-2
d_call: -
clone_size: -
cdr3_nt: TGCAGCGCTGAAGATCTTGGCGAAATCTATGGCTACACCTTC
cdr3_aa: CSAEDLGEIYGYTF

v_call: TRBV29-1
j_call: TRBJ2-5
d_call: -
clone_size: -
cdr3_nt: TGCAGCGTTGTTCCCCCTGGAGGGCAAGAGACCCAGTACTTC
cdr3_aa: CSVVPPGGQETQYF

v_call: TRBV12-3/TRBV12-4
j_call: TRBJ2-1
d_call: -
clone_size: few
cdr3_nt: TGTGCCAGCAGGCCTTCGGGGGGCCTCTTAAACAATGAGCAGTTCTTC
cdr3_aa: CASRPSGGLLNNEQFF